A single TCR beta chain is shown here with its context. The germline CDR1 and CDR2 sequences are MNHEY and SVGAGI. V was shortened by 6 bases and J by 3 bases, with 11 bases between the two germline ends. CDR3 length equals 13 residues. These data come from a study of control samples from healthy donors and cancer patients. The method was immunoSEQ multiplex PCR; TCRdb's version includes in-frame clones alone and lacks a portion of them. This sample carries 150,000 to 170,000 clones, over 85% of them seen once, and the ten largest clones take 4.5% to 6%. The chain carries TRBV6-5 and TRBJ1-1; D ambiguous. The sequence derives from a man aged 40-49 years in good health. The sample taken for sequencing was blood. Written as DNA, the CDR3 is TGTGCCAGCAGAATGGGCGGGGACACTGAAGCTTTCTTT. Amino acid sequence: CASRMGGDTEAFF.